This TCR beta chain was sequenced during a study of spatial heterogeneity in lung cancer. In the study overall: Available follow-up PBMC samples were sequenced, at a median of approximately 24 months post-resection.

TCRdb passed the 5' RACE reads through MiXCR, listing each CDR3 protein once. The table records fewer than 150,000 distinct CDR3 sequences, 10% to 14% of them present only once. The time point denotes: blood at routine non-recurrence follow-up after resection. This clonotype has a handful of counts. The CDR3 contains 15 residues. Between the trimmed V and J ends, which lost 4 bases and 8 bases, there was a span of 15 bases. Germline values: CDR1 MDHEN, CDR2 SYDVKM. The sample was PBMCs, taken at follow-up. This TCR was recovered from a female donor with early-stage non-small cell lung cancer. V is TRBV28 and J is TRBJ1-6; weak D call: TRBD1 (6 bases). The CDR3 DNA reads as TGTGCCAGCAGTTCCCCGCAGGGGACTGATTCACCCCTCCACTTT. It encodes CASSSPQGTDSPLHF.